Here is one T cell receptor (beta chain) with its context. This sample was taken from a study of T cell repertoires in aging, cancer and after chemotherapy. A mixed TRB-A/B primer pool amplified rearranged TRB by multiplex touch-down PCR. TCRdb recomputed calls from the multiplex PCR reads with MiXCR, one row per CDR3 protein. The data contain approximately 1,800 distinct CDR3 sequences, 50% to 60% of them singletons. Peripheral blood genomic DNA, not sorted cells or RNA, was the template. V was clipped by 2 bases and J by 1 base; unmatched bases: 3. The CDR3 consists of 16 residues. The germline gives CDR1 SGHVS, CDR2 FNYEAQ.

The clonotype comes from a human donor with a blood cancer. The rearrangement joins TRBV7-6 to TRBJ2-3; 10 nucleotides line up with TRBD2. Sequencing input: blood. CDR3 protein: CASSLKAGGGTDTQYF. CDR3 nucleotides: TGTGCCAGCAGCTTAAAAGCGGGAGGGGGCACAGATACGCAGTATTTT.